This T cell receptor beta chain comes out of a study of T-cell memory formation after mild COVID-19. A single record per CDR3 protein comes from TCRdb applying MiXCR to the 5' RACE reads. The sample consists of some 100,000 distinct CDR3 sequences, around 10% of them appearing once. The CDR3 spans 13 residues. Study-wide results and caveats: Unconfirmed was the SARS-CoV-2 specificity of second-wave clones that peaked on day 37. Whereas later expanders leaned CD4+, clones contracting day 15 to 85 showed a balanced CD4/CD8 makeup. Shrinking CD4+ clones resided mostly in CM and EM, and CD8+ ones in EMRA.

This clonotype appeared a few times. Its matching antigen is unknown. The genes are TRBV21-1 and TRBJ2-7. TRBV21-1 is classified as a pseudogene. Sequenced: PBMCs or a T cell subset sorted from them (not recorded which). This TCR came from a man between 18 and 29 years old who had mild COVID-19 (a few samples of this study predate the infection). Cell type and time point are not known. The CDR3, as DNA: TGTGCCAGCAGCCCTCACTACTCCTACGAGCAGTACGTC. Its translation: CASSPHYSYEQYV.